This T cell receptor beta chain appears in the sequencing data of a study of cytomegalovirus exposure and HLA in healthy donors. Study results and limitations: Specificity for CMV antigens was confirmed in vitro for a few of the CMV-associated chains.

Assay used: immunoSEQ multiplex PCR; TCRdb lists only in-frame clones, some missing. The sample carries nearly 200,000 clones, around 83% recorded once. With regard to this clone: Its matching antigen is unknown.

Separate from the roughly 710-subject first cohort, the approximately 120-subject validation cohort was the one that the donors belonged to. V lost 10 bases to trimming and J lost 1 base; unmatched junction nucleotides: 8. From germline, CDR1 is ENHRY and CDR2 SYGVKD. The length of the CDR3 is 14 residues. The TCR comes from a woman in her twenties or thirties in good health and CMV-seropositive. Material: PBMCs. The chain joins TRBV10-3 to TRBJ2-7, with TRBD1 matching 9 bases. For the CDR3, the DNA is TGTGCCACCGCGACCGGGACAGGGTCCTACGAGCAGTACTTC. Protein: CATATGTGSYEQYF.